This TCR beta chain was documented in a study of T cells in Graves' hyperthyroidism and ophthalmopathy (dated by TCRdb to 2018 to 2020). With respect to the entire study: Peripheral blood samples were taken at initial diagnosis, before any treatment was given. To identify TCR V-J signatures that set the groups apart, the researchers used a discovery cohort of 90 to 100 patients, made up of 40 to 45 with Graves' ophthalmopathy and 55 to 65 with stable Graves' hyperthyroidism. Whether ophthalmopathy could be predicted prospectively was tested in an independent validation cohort made up of approximately 19 hyperthyroidism patients plus 17 patients who later progressed to ophthalmopathy. For training and testing, the 100 or so patients in the discovery cohort were randomly divided in a 7:3 ratio. In addition, the study compared T-cell repertoires in thyroid tissue and in blood from six Graves' hyperthyroidism patients. Following sampling, methimazole starting at 30 mg daily was given to hyperthyroidism patients, and high-dose intravenous methylprednisolone was given to ophthalmopathy patients. The paper describes TCR Vbeta CDR3 sequencing of around 130 peripheral blood samples, made up of roughly 45 ophthalmopathy patients, roughly 80 hyperthyroidism patients and 17 progressor patients. Beyond this particular receptor, the publication reports: Ophthalmopathy was separated from stable hyperthyroidism by a 13 V-J signature model, with 87.88% sensitivity and roughly 81% specificity obtained in cross-validation and 80%/75% obtained in testing. No statistical method was used to set the sample size in advance, and investigators knew the group allocation. During validation, the model predicted progression to ophthalmopathy a median of approximately 6 months ahead of onset, with 70.59% sensitivity and 72% to 80% specificity. Most expanded thyroid clonotypes (frequency above 0.001) were also detected in blood, suggesting blood repertoires may reflect thyroid immune responses.

Moderately to severely active disease, a Clinical Activity Score of at least 3, a NOSPECS grade of at least 4, and a duration under 3 months were present in ophthalmopathy patients. Any patient with an uncontrolled infection, another autoimmune disease, pregnancy or lactation was excluded. Diagnoses were established on the basis of clinical symptoms, serum thyroxine and TRAb, thyroid ultrasound, and orbital computed tomography. Ficoll-Paque density gradient centrifugation was used to isolate PBMCs from about 9 ml of fresh peripheral blood. Total RNA was extracted with Trizol reagent, and quality was checked on an Agilent 2100 Bioanalyzer. This clonotype showed up many times. Its specific antigen is unknown. No much larger clonotype is one base removed from it; base qualities were not supplied. The TCR beta CDR3 regions were amplified from RNA transcripts. For the first round of RT-PCR on the TCR CDR3, the HTBI primer set was used together with the Qiagen OneStep RT-PCR kit. Libraries were constructed in a second round of multiplex PCR, after which size selection and purification were performed. Sequencing of the libraries was done on an Illumina HiSeq2000 using paired-end 100 bp reads. From the authors' description of their analysis: SOAPnuke was used to process the raw data, removing reads that contained adapters or uncalled bases, had a mean Phred below 15, or lacked an exact match to the constant primer or identifier. High-quality paired reads were merged with COPE v1.2.5, and unique nucleotide sequences were defined as clonotypes. Clonotypes were aligned to IMGT TRBV, TRBD and TRBJ reference segments using MiTCR v1.1. Analysis was restricted to V-J combinations with a frequency above 0.0001, which covered roughly 99% of repertoires. A TCS score was defined as the ratio between F50 (clonal expansion) and ExV (chaos), using BLOSUM62-based TCRdist between CDR3 peptides within each V-J. Welch's t-statistics and random forest reduced fewer than 550 V-J features to 13, which were used in a naive Bayes classifier (R e1071). TCRdb's own reprocessing of the public reads used fastp at Q25 and MiXCR and kept productive beta chains. Each record represents a unique CDR3 protein, reported with the most common genes and DNA among its rows. TCRdb's processing, not the authors', yielded these V and J calls. Counted in this sample were about half a million distinct CDR3 sequences; around a quarter of them appeared once. Jointly, the top ten make up roughly 10% of the sample.

From the cysteine up to the phenylalanine, the CDR3 has a length of 13 residues. Here the CDR3 DNA is all that survives: 39 bases in frame from base 1. The V and J ends are trimmed by 4 bases and 1 base, leaving 8 bases between them. According to the germline V gene, CDR1 reads MNHEY and CDR2 reads SVGAGI. The sequenced material came from blood. In this chain, TRBV6-5 is recombined with TRBJ2-7, with the D gene too uncertain to name. The TCR originated in a woman in her twenties or thirties with Graves' ophthalmopathy. CDR3 loop: CASSCPGSYEQYF. The nucleotides read TGTGCCAGCAGTTGCCCTGGGTCCTACGAGCAGTACTTC.